What follows are 27 T cell receptor beta chains derived from one specimen sequenced in a study of cytomegalovirus exposure and HLA in healthy donors. The PCR was carried out with 60 Vbeta primers and 13 Jbeta primers. Libraries were prepared by immunoSEQ multiplex PCR; TCRdb keeps only in-frame clonotypes and omits some of them. The sample yields about 140,000 clones, about four fifths seen once. The sequenced sample was PBMCs. Receptors were obtained from a woman aged 40-49 years in good health and CMV-seropositive.

This clone was seen a handful of times. CDR3 loop: CATRSEFRSPLHF. The CDR3 DNA reads TGTGCCACACGGTCCGAGTTTCGTTCACCCCTCCACTTT. The rearrangement joins TRBV19 to TRBJ1-6; D gene uncertain. The V end lost 10 bases, the J end lost 9 bases, and 16 bases lay between the germline ends. The CDR3 length is 13 residues. Per the germline V gene, CDR1 is LNHDA and CDR2 is SQIVND (reference sequence).

CDR3 nucleotide sequence: TGTGCCATCAGCGCCGCCGCGGGCTCCTACGAGCAGTACTTC. Amino acids: CAISAAAGSYEQYF. V and J are TRBV10-3 and TRBJ2-7, with D perhaps TRBD2 (5 bases). The CDR3 consists of 14 residues. Germline assignment: CDR1 ENHRY and CDR2 SYGVKD. Trimming stripped 6 bases from V and 0 bases from J, with 12 bases between.

V usage is TRBV4-2 and J usage is TRBJ1-1; the D is unclear. The CDR3 sequence is 12 residues long. V lost 3 bases and J lost 6, with 8 bases in between. Germline lookup yields CDR1 LGHNA and CDR2 YNFKEQ. For the CDR3, the DNA is TGTGCCAGCAGCCAGCAGTCTTCTGAAGCTTTCTTT. Translating gives CASSQQSSEAFF.

J is TRBJ2-5 and V is TRBV4-2; 9 positions agree with TRBD2. This CDR3 region has 15 residues. Germline loops: CDR1 LGHNA, CDR2 YNFKEQ. Germline trimming cut 1 base from V and 5 bases from J; bases unmatched to any gene: 5. The CDR3 DNA is TGTGCCAGCAGCCAAGTAGCGGGAGCTAGTGAGACCCAGTACTTC. This translates into CASSQVAGASETQYF.

The J gene is TRBJ2-7, the V gene TRBV28; perhaps TRBD1 as D (5 bases). Germline CDR1 MDHEN, CDR2 SYDVKM. The CDR3 is 12 amino acids. Between the trimmed V and J ends, which lost 6 bases and 5 bases, there was a span of 11 bases. The CDR3 sequence: CASSPAGHEQYF. The DNA for the CDR3 is TGTGCCAGCAGCCCTGCAGGGCACGAGCAGTACTTC.

The chain carries TRBV7-2 and TRBJ2-1, with 8 positions matching TRBD2. Germline values: CDR1 SGHTA, CDR2 FQGNSA. The ends lost 5 bases at V and 8 bases at J; junction bases unmatched: 17. CDR3 length: 17 residues. The CDR3 loop is CASSPVSGTTASDEQFF. The CDR3 nucleotides read TGTGCCAGCAGCCCGGTTAGCGGGACCACGGCATCGGATGAGCAGTTCTTC.

The chain combines TRBV9 with TRBJ2-2, with 9 nucleotides matching TRBD1. V dropped 4 bases and J dropped 5; count of bases not matched to a gene: 6. Germline assignment: CDR1 SGDLS and CDR2 YYNGEE. The CDR3 is made up of 15 amino acids. CDR3 sequence (DNA): TGTGCCAGCAGCCCTCTGACAGGGGGGACCGGGGAGCTGTTTTTT. Its translation: CASSPLTGGTGELFF.

CDR3: CATLDRGGDEQFF. Written as DNA, the CDR3 is TGTGCCACCCTGGACAGGGGTGGGGATGAGCAGTTCTTC. The chain carries TRBV27 and TRBJ2-1; 9 bases match TRBD1. This CDR3 comprises 13 residues. J was trimmed by 8 bases and V by 10 bases; bases with no gene match: 9. Germline CDR1 reads MNHEY; CDR2 reads SMNVEV (reference sequence).

This chain links TRBV28 with TRBJ1-5; 7 bases agree with TRBD1. Germline values: CDR1 MDHEN, CDR2 SYDVKM. This CDR3 is built from 15 residues. Trimming at V came to 5 bases and at J to 6 bases, leaving 10 bases not matched to a gene. This CDR3 is CASSLTGILSQPQHF. CDR3 DNA sequence: TGTGCCAGCAGTCTGACAGGGATTTTGAGTCAGCCCCAGCATTTT.

DNA for the CDR3: TGTGCCACCAACAGGGGGTTGGATTCACCCCTCCACTTT. This sequence encodes CATNRGLDSPLHF. This chain joins TRBV28 and TRBJ1-6, with 8 positions matching TRBD1. V trimming: 10 bases; J trimming: 8 bases; junction bases outside the gene matches: 7. Germline V gives CDR1 MDHEN, CDR2 SYDVKM. This CDR3 spans 13 amino acids.

This clone was counted once. The chain couples TRBV28 to TRBJ2-3, with 15 bases fitting TRBD2. The V gene end was trimmed by 5 bases and the J gene end by 8 bases; junction bases not matched to a gene: 5. Per germline, CDR1 MDHEN and CDR2 SYDVKM. The CDR3 consists of 15 residues. CDR3 nucleotides: TGTGCCAGCAGTCCTGGACTAGCGGGAGGGGGTACGCAGTATTTT. Encoded protein: CASSPGLAGGGTQYF.

The chain has TRBV28 and TRBJ2-5; TRBD2 agrees at 8 bases. The CDR3 spans 16 residues. Germline CDR1 reads MDHEN; CDR2 reads SYDVKM. The V gene end was trimmed by 6 bases and the J gene end by 0 bases; junction bases not matched to a gene: 9. The CDR3 region has the DNA TGTGCCAGCAGGCCTTTAGCGGGAAGGGACCAAGAGACCCAGTACTTC. Amino acids: CASRPLAGRDQETQYF.

V gene TRBV4-3 combines with J gene TRBJ2-7; TRBD1 is a possible D gene (6 bases). CDR1 and CDR2 (germline): LGHNA, YSLEER. V lost 0 bases and J 0 bases, leaving 18 bases between the germline ends. The CDR3 contains 18 residues. The CDR3 protein is CASSQEVRSGTFSYEQYF. As DNA, the CDR3 is TGCGCCAGCAGCCAAGAAGTCCGTTCCGGGACATTCTCCTACGAGCAGTACTTC.

The chain has TRBV30 and TRBJ1-2, with D perhaps TRBD1 (6 bases). Germline V CDR1 and CDR2: GTSNPN, SVGIG (reference sequence). Trimming stripped 1 base from V and 8 bases from J, with 14 bases between. This CDR3 contains 13 residues. The CDR3 DNA reads TGTGCCTGGAGTGGCTGGACAGACAGGGGCTACACCTTC. Amino acids: CAWSGWTDRGYTF.

The V call is TRBV5-5, the J call TRBJ1-2; tentative D call: TRBD1 (5 bases). This CDR3 spans 16 amino acids. Germline V gives CDR1 SGHKS, CDR2 YYEKEE (reference sequence). V was clipped by 0 bases and J by 6 bases, with 18 bases between them. This CDR3 reads CASSLVPRDLPNGYTF. Here the CDR3 DNA reads TGTGCCAGCAGCTTGGTCCCCAGGGATTTACCAAATGGCTACACCTTC.

The chain carries TRBV11-2 and TRBJ2-3; TRBD2 matches 7 bases. V dropped 1 base and J dropped 1; count of bases not matched to a gene: 8. Germline values: CDR1 SGHAT, CDR2 FQNNGV. This CDR3 contains 17 residues. CDR3 nucleotides: TGTGCCAGCAGCTTAGTCCTTACTAGCGTCGGCACAGATACGCAGTATTTT. Translated: CASSLVLTSVGTDTQYF.

This clone was found many times. The V gene is TRBV19, the J gene TRBJ2-1, with D perhaps TRBD2 (5 bases). CDR1 is LNHDA and CDR2 is SQIVND in the germline V gene (reference sequence). V dropped 3 bases and J dropped 6 bases, with 12 bases sitting between them. This CDR3 has 14 amino acids. CDR3: CASSISEKGNEQFF. DNA for the CDR3: TGTGCCAGTAGTATTAGCGAAAAAGGCAATGAGCAGTTCTTC.

This rearrangement joins TRBV7-3 to TRBJ2-1, with TRBD2 matching 8 bases. The germline CDR1 and CDR2 sequences are SGHTA and FQGTGA. The V and J ends lost 4 bases and 5 bases, in that order; junction bases with no gene match: 4. The CDR3 is 14 residues long. CDR3 in amino acids: CASSWLAGNNEQFF. The DNA for the CDR3 is TGTGCCAGCAGCTGGCTAGCGGGTAACAATGAGCAGTTCTTC. Full variable domain (rest looked up from reference TRBV7-3 and TRBJ2-1): GAGVSQTPSNKVTEKGKYVELRCDPISGHTALYWYRQSLGQGPEFLIYFQGTGAADDSGLPNDRFFAVRPEGSVSTLKIQRTERGDSAVYLCASSWLAGNNEQFFGPGTRLTVL.

This chain joins TRBV7-9 and TRBJ2-7, with TRBD2 matching over 12 bases. The trim removed 5 bases at V and 3 bases at J, leaving 14 bases unmatched. Germline V gene lookup returns CDR1 SEHNR and CDR2 FQNEAQ (reference sequence). The CDR3 is made up of 18 amino acids. CDR3 coding DNA: TGTGCCAGCAGCCCCGGGACTAGCGGGTTTAAGGGTTTCTACGAGCAGTACTTC. It codes for CASSPGTSGFKGFYEQYF. The full variable domain, rest sourced from reference TRBV7-9 and TRBJ2-7, is DTGVSQNPRHKITKRGQNVTFRCDPISEHNRLYWYRQTLGQGPEFLTYFQNEAQLEKSRLLSDRFSAERPKGSFSTLEIQRTEQGDSAMYLCASSPGTSGFKGFYEQYFGPGTRLTVT.

The chain recombines TRBV5-1 with TRBJ1-1, with a possible D match to TRBD1 (6 bases). V lost 4 bases and J 9 bases, leaving 13 bases between the germline ends. The CDR3 is made up of 12 amino acids. Germline CDR1 and CDR2: SGHRS and YFSETQ. This CDR3 is CASSVGQQQAFF. DNA of the CDR3: TGCGCCAGCAGCGTAGGACAGCAGCAAGCTTTCTTT.

V and J are TRBV7-2 and TRBJ2-7, with 11 bases that match TRBD2. The CDR3 has 14 amino acids. In germline, CDR1 is SGHTA, CDR2 FQGNSA. V was clipped by 3 bases and J by 4 bases; unmatched bases: 2. The chain's CDR3 is CASSFSGGAYEQYF. Here the CDR3 DNA reads TGTGCCAGCAGCTTTAGCGGGGGGGCTTACGAGCAGTACTTC.

The chain joins TRBV2 to TRBJ1-1; 9 bases align to TRBD1. CDR1 is SNHLY and CDR2 is FYNNEI in the germline V gene. The CDR3 is made up of 16 amino acids. The ends lost 7 bases at V and 5 bases at J; junction bases unmatched: 14. The DNA of the CDR3 is TGTGCCAGCACCCCCGAGGGACAGGGATTATCTACTGAAGCTTTCTTT. The encoded protein is CASTPEGQGLSTEAFF.

The V and J genes are TRBV9 and TRBJ2-2; TRBD1 agrees at 7 bases. The CDR3 has 15 amino acids. From germline, CDR1 is SGDLS and CDR2 YYNGEE. The ends lost 4 bases at V and 3 bases at J; junction bases unmatched: 6. CDR3 nucleotides: TGTGCCAGCAGCCCTGGGGACAGCTACACCGGGGAGCTGTTTTTT. As protein: CASSPGDSYTGELFF.

This clone was detected a few times. The V call is TRBV9, the J call TRBJ2-7; 7 nucleotides line up with TRBD1. After removal of 0 bases from V and 2 bases from J, the junction contained 5 bases not matched to a gene. The CDR3 is made up of 15 amino acids. Germline-derived CDR1 and CDR2 are SGDLS and YYNGEE. The CDR3 is CASSVGQGEPYEQYF. Written as DNA, the CDR3 is TGTGCCAGCAGCGTAGGACAGGGAGAACCCTACGAGCAGTACTTC.

The chain carries TRBV23-1 and TRBJ1-1; D not resolved. TRBV23-1 is an open reading frame, and its role is uncertain. Trimming removed 2 bases at V and 3 bases at J, with 22 bases between. The CDR3 spans 18 residues. CDR3 nucleotide sequence: TGCGCCAGCAGTCAAGGTTTGAGGGAAAACCATTTCGACACTGAAGCTTTCTTT. It translates to CASSQGLRENHFDTEAFF.

This clone showed up just once. The chain joins TRBV30 to TRBJ2-7; 8 positions agree with TRBD1. CDR1 is GTSNPN, CDR2 SVGIG, per germline (reference sequence). V trimming: 3 bases; J trimming: 3 bases; junction bases outside the gene matches: 4. This CDR3 is 13 amino acids long. CDR3: CAWRNTGGYEQYF. CDR3 nucleotide sequence: TGTGCCTGGAGAAATACAGGGGGCTACGAGCAGTACTTC.

V gene TRBV7-2 combines with J gene TRBJ2-1; 7 positions agree with TRBD2. This CDR3 region has 13 residues. V trimming: 0 bases; J trimming: 7 bases; junction bases outside the gene matches: 0. From germline, CDR1 is SGHTA and CDR2 FQGNSA. CDR3 nucleotide sequence: TGTGCCAGCAGCTTAGCGCGGGGGAATGAGCAGTTCTTC. It codes for CASSLARGNEQFF.